This is a list of T cell receptor beta chains from one sample in a study of T-cell memory formation after mild COVID-19. TCRdb reprocessed the 5' RACE reads via MiXCR and lists one record per CDR3 protein. Of some 100,000 distinct CDR3 sequences in the sample, around 10% are singletons; the top ten hold about 40%. Sequencing was performed on PBMCs or a T cell subset sorted from them (not recorded which). The receptor source for this set is a man aged 18-30 years who had mild COVID-19 (a few samples of this study predate the infection). Cell type and time point are not known. Each CDR3 is given with its conserved first and last residue. D genes are given only for firm matches.

V	J	D	CDR3
TRBV4-1	TRBJ1-1	NA	CASSQVGGGGAFF
TRBV6-5	TRBJ1-2	TRBD1	CASSLDREVYGYTF
TRBV7-3	TRBJ2-1	TRBD1	CASSSLQGYEQFF
TRBV27	TRBJ1-2	TRBD1	CASRVTGKNGYTF
TRBV30	TRBJ2-1	TRBD1	CAWSVTGAKYNEQFF
TRBV27	TRBJ2-7	NA	CASSFLSYEQYF
TRBV27	TRBJ2-1	NA	CASSPVGYSYNEQFF
TRBV7-3	TRBJ2-7	TRBD2	CASSLASGVPYEQYF
TRBV6-5	TRBJ2-2	NA	CASSLTGRTGELFF
TRBV29-1	TRBJ1-2	NA	CSVREGRYGYTF
TRBV6-2/TRBV6-3	TRBJ2-2	NA	CASWYLANTGELFF
TRBV27	TRBJ2-7	TRBD2	CASSFLGSGVLYEQYF
TRBV4-1	TRBJ2-5	NA	CASSQFPAKETQYF
TRBV19	TRBJ2-1	NA	CASSIGVGEQFF
TRBV4-3	TRBJ2-5	TRBD2	CASSQETSSGGLETQYF
TRBV5-1	TRBJ2-5	NA	CASSPDGGKETQYF
TRBV6-6	TRBJ2-2	NA	CASSWDTNTGELFF
TRBV5-6	TRBJ2-7	NA	CASSPAQARGYEQYF
TRBV11-2	TRBJ2-1	NA	CASSLAETGNEQFF
TRBV12-3/TRBV12-4	TRBJ1-5	NA	CASSWADTSPQHF
TRBV6-5	TRBJ2-1	TRBD2	CASQWGLSGGGYNEQFF
TRBV20-1	TRBJ2-7	NA	CSARQETYEQYF
TRBV7-3	TRBJ1-2	NA	CASGSTGLGYTF
TRBV27	TRBJ1-1	TRBD1	CASRTGGVSTEAFF
TRBV12-3/TRBV12-4	TRBJ2-5	NA	CASSRTGARETQCF
TRBV7-9	TRBJ1-4	NA	CASSSTRGVRNEKLFF
TRBV6-5	TRBJ1-2	NA	CASSYSSRGGGYTF
TRBV7-9	TRBJ1-1	NA	CASSPGTENTEAFF
TRBV7-8	TRBJ2-7	NA	CASSLLVGAGEQYF
TRBV7-2	TRBJ2-6	NA	CASSFTGAGANVLTF
TRBV4-1	TRBJ1-1	TRBD1	CASSQVTIGTGYTEAFF
TRBV6-5	TRBJ2-5	NA	CASPGGGEKETQYF
TRBV7-6	TRBJ2-3	TRBD1	CASSAPDRVDTQYF
TRBV7-2	TRBJ2-3	NA	CASSFQAYTDTQYF
TRBV4-1	TRBJ1-1	NA	CASSQDSVNTEAFF
TRBV7-9	TRBJ2-3	TRBD2	CASSFGTSGGTDTQYF
TRBV2	TRBJ1-3	NA	CASSGWESGNTIYF
TRBV20-1	TRBJ2-3	TRBD2	CSASLIAGAASTDTQYF
TRBV6-2/TRBV6-3	TRBJ2-5	NA	CASSWVPRQETQYF
TRBV2	TRBJ1-2	NA	CASSEWDGGLVGYTF
TRBV7-9	TRBJ1-1	NA	CASSFDMGPNTEAFF